The 16 T cell receptor beta chains below all came from one sample that was sequenced in a study of shared clonotypes between healthy human individuals. CD45RO-negative, CCR7-positively selected cells formed the naive CD8 fraction, excluding terminally differentiated effector memory CD45RA+ cells. The assay was immunoSEQ multiplex PCR, and TCRdb's table has in-frame clones only and misses some. The sample has 2 million to 2.5 million clones; about 93% are singletons. Sequenced input: naive CD8+ T cells from PBMCs. Source of these receptors: a man in his late teens or twenties in good health. Some clones in this sample may be carry-over from other donors' samples.

The genes are TRBV7-8 and TRBJ1-1, with a weak D call TRBD1 (5 bases). Per germline, CDR1 SGHVS and CDR2 FQNEAQ. The CDR3 loop spans 15 amino acids. V was cut by 1 base and J by 4 bases, with 13 bases left in between. The CDR3 is CASSLDVGEGTEAFF. The CDR3 region has the DNA TGTGCCAGCAGCTTAGATGTAGGGGAGGGCACTGAAGCTTTCTTT. The complete variable domain, with remaining parts taken from reference TRBV7-8 and TRBJ1-1, reads GAGVSQSPRYKVAKRGQDVALRCDPISGHVSLFWYQQALGQGPEFLTYFQNEAQLDKSGLPSDRFFAERPEGSVSTLKIQRTQQEDSAVYLCASSLDVGEGTEAFFGQGTRLTVV.

This clone was detected once. V gene TRBV27 combines with J gene TRBJ2-1; 8 nucleotides line up with TRBD2. V was clipped by 8 bases and J by 4 bases; unmatched bases: 13. The CDR3 has 16 residues. CDR1 and CDR2 from the germline V gene are MNHEY and SMNVEV (reference sequence). The CDR3 nucleotides read TGTGCCAGCGCCCTAGAGCGGGAGAGATGGTACAATGAGCAGTTCTTC. Residues: CASALERERWYNEQFF.

On this clone: Other DNA sequences in this specimen translate into the identical CDR3. CDR3 bases: TGCAGCGTTGCAGTGAACTATGGCTACACCTTC. Protein sequence: CSVAVNYGYTF. The V and J genes are TRBV29-1 and TRBJ1-2; no firm D call. Germline lookup yields CDR1 SQVTM and CDR2 ANQGSEA. The CDR3 length is 11 residues. Trimming removed 4 bases at V and 2 bases at J, with 5 bases between.

The chain links TRBV4-2 to TRBJ1-3; tentatively, D is TRBD1 (6 bases). From germline, CDR1 is LGHNA and CDR2 YNFKEQ. The CDR3 is made up of 15 amino acids. V was clipped by 5 bases and J by 2 bases, with 13 bases between them. Here the CDR3 DNA reads TGTGCCAGCAGCGCCCACAGGGACGCTGGAAACACCATATATTTT. Amino acids: CASSAHRDAGNTIYF.

The chain links TRBV7-2 to TRBJ1-5, with no clear D. Per germline, CDR1 SGHTA and CDR2 FQGNSA. This CDR3 has 15 amino acids. The germline V and J ends were trimmed by 1 base and 1 base, with 8 bases remaining between them. The CDR3 region has the DNA TGTGCCAGCAGCTTAGGTGCTGGGAGCAATCAGCCCCAGCATTTT. Protein sequence: CASSLGAGSNQPQHF.

The V gene is TRBV6-1, the J gene TRBJ2-1, with 7 bases matching TRBD2. The CDR3 totals 13 residues. With 11 bases clipped from V and 4 bases from J, the junction kept 8 bases outside the gene matches. Germline values: CDR1 MNHNS, CDR2 SASEGT. CDR3 DNA sequence: TGTGCCTGGGGAAAAGCGGGATACAATGAGCAGTTCTTC. Translated, it gives CAWGKAGYNEQFF.

As concerns this clone: Distinct nucleotide sequences in the sample also encode this CDR3. The chain joins TRBV9 to TRBJ2-1, with D unresolved. Germline V lookup: CDR1 SGDLS, CDR2 YYNGEE. With 0 bases removed from V and 8 bases from J, the gap between germline ends came to 6 bases. This CDR3 contains 12 residues. CDR3 bases: TGTGCCAGCAGCGTAGGTGGGGATGAGCAGTTCTTC. Translation gives CASSVGGDEQFF.

The gene calls are TRBV6-1 and TRBJ1-2; D is possibly TRBD1 (6 bases). V was shortened by 4 bases and J by 6 bases, with 18 bases between the two germline ends. Germline CDR1 reads MNHNS; CDR2 reads SASEGT. The CDR3 contains 15 residues. CDR3 protein: CASSGGEGVRDGYTF. CDR3 nucleotide sequence: TGTGCCAGCAGTGGAGGGGAGGGGGTAAGGGATGGCTACACCTTC.

The chain carries TRBV4-1 and TRBJ2-1, with TRBD1 matching over 7 bases. With V trimmed by 0 bases and J by 4 bases, 9 bases remained unmatched. The germline V gene has CDR1 MGHRA and CDR2 YSYEKL. The CDR3 has 17 amino acids. In nucleotides, the CDR3 is TGCGCCAGCAGCCAAGATCGATGGACAGGCTTATACAATGAGCAGTTCTTC. Translating it yields CASSQDRWTGLYNEQFF.

The V call is TRBV7-9, the J call TRBJ2-7; 9 bases fit TRBD2. The germline V gene encodes CDR1 SEHNR and CDR2 FQNEAQ (reference sequence). The V gene end was trimmed by 1 base and the J gene end by 5 bases; junction bases not matched to a gene: 6. There are 15 residues in the CDR3. The CDR3 here is CASSLDSGSRNEQYF. The DNA for the CDR3 is TGTGCCAGCAGCTTAGATAGCGGGAGCCGGAACGAGCAGTACTTC.

V usage is TRBV27 and J usage is TRBJ2-2; 10 bases fit TRBD2. Germline V CDR1 and CDR2: MNHEY, SMNVEV (reference sequence). The CDR3 runs to 14 residues. The junction had 6 bases not matched to a gene; V was cut back by 3 bases and J by 11 bases. CDR3 sequence: CASSLLAGVVELFF. In DNA, the CDR3 is TGTGCCAGCAGTTTGCTAGCGGGGGTGGTTGAGCTGTTTTTT.

This chain joins TRBV25-1 and TRBJ2-1, with D tentatively TRBD1 or TRBD2 (5 bases each). CDR1 and CDR2 (germline): MGHDK, SYGVNS. V was clipped by 7 bases and J by 7 bases, with 11 bases between them. This CDR3 is built from 12 residues. CDR3 protein: CASTPGTNEQFF. In DNA form, the CDR3 reads TGTGCCAGCACCCCCGGGACGAATGAGCAGTTCTTC.

The CDR3 loop reads CASSLLLRPIDEQYF. The CDR3 DNA reads as TGTGCCAGCAGCTTATTACTACGGCCAATCGACGAGCAGTACTTC. The chain links TRBV7-9 to TRBJ2-7; D remains unclear. Trimming stripped 2 bases from V and 5 bases from J, with 16 bases between. The CDR3 is 15 amino acids. Germline V gives CDR1 SEHNR, CDR2 FQNEAQ (reference sequence).

As for this clone: The identical CDR3 is also encoded by other nucleotide sequences in the sample. J is TRBJ1-1 and V is TRBV27; 9 positions agree with TRBD1. V gave up 2 bases and J gave up 3 bases; unmatched junction bases: 7. The germline V gene encodes CDR1 MNHEY and CDR2 SMNVEV (reference sequence). The CDR3 runs 16 residues. The CDR3 bases are TGTGCCAGCAGTTTACTTCCGGGACAGGGCCACACTGAAGCTTTCTTT. Protein: CASSLLPGQGHTEAFF.

V gene TRBV6-1 combines with J gene TRBJ1-5, with D maybe TRBD1 (6 bases). The CDR3 sequence is 17 residues long. CDR1 MNHNS and CDR2 SASEGT come from the germline V gene. Trimming removed 2 bases at V and 4 bases at J, with 18 bases between. The CDR3 protein is CASSEWGRGPLNQPQHF. In DNA, the CDR3 is TGTGCCAGCAGTGAATGGGGCAGGGGCCCCCTTAATCAGCCCCAGCATTTT.

The chain couples TRBV6-1 to TRBJ2-7; weak D call: TRBD2 (5 bases). The CDR3 totals 14 residues. In germline, CDR1 is MNHNS, CDR2 SASEGT. The ends were cut back, 3 bases at V and 2 bases at J, with 11 bases in the middle. The CDR3 loop reads CASSDLRATYEQYF. The CDR3, as DNA: TGTGCCAGCAGTGATTTGCGGGCCACCTACGAGCAGTACTTC.